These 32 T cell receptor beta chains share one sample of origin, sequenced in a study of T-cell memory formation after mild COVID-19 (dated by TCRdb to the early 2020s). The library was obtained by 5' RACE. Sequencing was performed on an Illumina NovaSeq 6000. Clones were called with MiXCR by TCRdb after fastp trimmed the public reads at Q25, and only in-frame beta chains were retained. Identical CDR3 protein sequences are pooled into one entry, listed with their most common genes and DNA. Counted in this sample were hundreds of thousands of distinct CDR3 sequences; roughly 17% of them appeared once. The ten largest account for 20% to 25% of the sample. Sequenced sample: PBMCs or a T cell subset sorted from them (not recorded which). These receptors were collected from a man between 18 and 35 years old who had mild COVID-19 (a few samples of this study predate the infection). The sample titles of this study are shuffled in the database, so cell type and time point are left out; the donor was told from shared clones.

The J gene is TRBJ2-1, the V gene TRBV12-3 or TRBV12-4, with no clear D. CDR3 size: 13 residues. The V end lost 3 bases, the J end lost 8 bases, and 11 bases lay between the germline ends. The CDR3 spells CASSFASSHEQFF. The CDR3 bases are TGTGCCAGCAGTTTCGCGAGTTCCCATGAGCAGTTCTTC.

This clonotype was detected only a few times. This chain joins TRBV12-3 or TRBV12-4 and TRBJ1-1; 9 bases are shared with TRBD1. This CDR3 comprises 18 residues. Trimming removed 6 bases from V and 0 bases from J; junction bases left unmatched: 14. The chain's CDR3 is CASRRQQGAVTMNTEAFF. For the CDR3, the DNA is TGTGCCAGCAGGCGCCAACAGGGGGCTGTTACAATGAACACTGAAGCTTTCTTT.

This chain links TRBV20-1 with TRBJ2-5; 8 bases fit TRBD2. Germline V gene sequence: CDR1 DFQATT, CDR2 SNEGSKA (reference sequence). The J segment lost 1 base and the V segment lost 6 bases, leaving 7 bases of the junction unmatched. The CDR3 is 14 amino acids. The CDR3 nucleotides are TGCAGTGCAGGCCGGGGGGGCCCCCAAGAGACCCAGTACTTC. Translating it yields CSAGRGGPQETQYF.

The CDR3 DNA is TGCGCCAGCGGCCTCGGGACTGACTATGGCTACACCTTC. Its protein product is CASGLGTDYGYTF. The chain couples TRBV5-1 to TRBJ1-2, with a tentative D call TRBD1 (5 bases). Trimming took off 7 bases at V and 3 bases at J, with 13 bases between the two ends. CDR1 SGHRS and CDR2 YFSETQ come from the germline V gene. The CDR3 has 13 amino acids.

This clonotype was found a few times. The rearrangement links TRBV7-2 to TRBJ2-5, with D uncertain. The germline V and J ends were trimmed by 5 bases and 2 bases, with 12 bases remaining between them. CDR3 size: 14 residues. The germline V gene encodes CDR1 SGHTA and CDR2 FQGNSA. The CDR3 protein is CASSASSIQETQYF. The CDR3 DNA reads TGTGCCAGCAGCGCCTCATCCATTCAAGAGACCCAGTACTTC.

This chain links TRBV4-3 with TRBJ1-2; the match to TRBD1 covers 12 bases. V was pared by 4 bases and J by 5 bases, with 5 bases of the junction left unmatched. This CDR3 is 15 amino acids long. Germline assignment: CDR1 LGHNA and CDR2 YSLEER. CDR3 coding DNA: TGCGCCAGCAGCCCGGGGACAGGGGGCGGGTATGGCTACACCTTC. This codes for CASSPGTGGGYGYTF.

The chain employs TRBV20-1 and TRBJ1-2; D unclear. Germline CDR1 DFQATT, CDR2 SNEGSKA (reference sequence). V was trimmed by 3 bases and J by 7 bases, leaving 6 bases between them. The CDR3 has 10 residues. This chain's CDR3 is CSASLFGYTF. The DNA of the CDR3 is TGCAGTGCTAGTTTGTTTGGCTACACCTTC.

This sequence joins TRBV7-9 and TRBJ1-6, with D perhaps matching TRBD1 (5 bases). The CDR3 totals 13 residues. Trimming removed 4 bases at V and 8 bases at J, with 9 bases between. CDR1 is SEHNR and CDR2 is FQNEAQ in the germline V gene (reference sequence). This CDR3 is CASSWDGDSPLHF. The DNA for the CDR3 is TGTGCCAGCAGCTGGGACGGAGATTCACCCCTCCACTTT.

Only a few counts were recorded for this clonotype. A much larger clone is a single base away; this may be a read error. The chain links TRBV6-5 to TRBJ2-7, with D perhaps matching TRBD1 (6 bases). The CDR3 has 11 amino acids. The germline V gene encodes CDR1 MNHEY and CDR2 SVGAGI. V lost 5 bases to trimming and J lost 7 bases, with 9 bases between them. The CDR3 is CASSHREEQYF. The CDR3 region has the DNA TGTGCCAGCAGTCACAGGGAGGAGCAGTACTTC.

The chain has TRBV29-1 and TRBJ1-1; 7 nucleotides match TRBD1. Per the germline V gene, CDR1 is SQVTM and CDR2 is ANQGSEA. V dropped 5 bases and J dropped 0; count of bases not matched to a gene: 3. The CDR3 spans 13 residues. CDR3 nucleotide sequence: TGCAGCGTTTCCGGGACAGTGAACACTGAAGCTTTCTTT. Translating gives CSVSGTVNTEAFF.

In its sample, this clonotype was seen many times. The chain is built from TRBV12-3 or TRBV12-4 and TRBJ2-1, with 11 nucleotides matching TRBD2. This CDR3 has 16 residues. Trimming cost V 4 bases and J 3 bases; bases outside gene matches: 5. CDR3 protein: CASSSTGTSGYNEQFF. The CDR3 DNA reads TGTGCCAGCAGTTCGACCGGGACTAGCGGCTACAATGAGCAGTTCTTC.

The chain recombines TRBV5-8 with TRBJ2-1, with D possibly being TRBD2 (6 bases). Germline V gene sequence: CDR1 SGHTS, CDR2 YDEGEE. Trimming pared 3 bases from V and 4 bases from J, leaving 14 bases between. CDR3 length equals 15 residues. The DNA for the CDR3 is TGTGCCAGCAGCTCGCTTGCCGGGACTTACAATGAGCAGTTCTTC. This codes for CASSSLAGTYNEQFF.

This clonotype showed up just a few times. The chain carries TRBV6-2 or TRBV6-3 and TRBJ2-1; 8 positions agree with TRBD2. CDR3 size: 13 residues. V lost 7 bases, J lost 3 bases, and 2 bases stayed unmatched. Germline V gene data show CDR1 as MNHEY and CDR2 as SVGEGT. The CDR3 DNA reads TGTGCCAGCACCGGGACTAGCTACAATGAGCAGTTCTTC. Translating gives CASTGTSYNEQFF.

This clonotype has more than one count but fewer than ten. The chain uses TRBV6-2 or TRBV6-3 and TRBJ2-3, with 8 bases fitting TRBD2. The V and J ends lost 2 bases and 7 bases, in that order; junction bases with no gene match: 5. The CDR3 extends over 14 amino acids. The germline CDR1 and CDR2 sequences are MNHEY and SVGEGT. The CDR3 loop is CASSYTGGLNTQYF. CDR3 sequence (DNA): TGTGCCAGCAGTTACACGGGGGGGCTAAATACGCAGTATTTT.

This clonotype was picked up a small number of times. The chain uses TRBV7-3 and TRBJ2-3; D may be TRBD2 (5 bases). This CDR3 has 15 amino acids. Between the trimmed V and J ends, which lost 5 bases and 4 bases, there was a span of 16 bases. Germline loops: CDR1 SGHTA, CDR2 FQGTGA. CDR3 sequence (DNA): TGTGCCAGCAGCCAGGAGACGGCGGGCCCAGATACGCAGTATTTT. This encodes CASSQETAGPDTQYF.

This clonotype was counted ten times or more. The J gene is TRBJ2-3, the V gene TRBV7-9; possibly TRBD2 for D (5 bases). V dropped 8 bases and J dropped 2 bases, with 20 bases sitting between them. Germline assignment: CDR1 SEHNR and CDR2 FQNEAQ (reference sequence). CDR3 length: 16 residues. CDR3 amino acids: CASLRLVGVVTDTQYF. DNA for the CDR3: TGTGCCAGCCTCCGCCTCGTCGGGGTGGTCACAGATACGCAGTATTTT.

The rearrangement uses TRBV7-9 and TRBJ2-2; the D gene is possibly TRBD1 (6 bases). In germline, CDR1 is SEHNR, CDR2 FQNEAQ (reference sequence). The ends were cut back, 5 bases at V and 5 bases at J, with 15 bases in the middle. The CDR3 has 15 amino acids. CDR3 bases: TGTGCCAGCAGCGCGCCCCCAGGGGAGACCGGGGAGCTGTTTTTT. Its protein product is CASSAPPGETGELFF.

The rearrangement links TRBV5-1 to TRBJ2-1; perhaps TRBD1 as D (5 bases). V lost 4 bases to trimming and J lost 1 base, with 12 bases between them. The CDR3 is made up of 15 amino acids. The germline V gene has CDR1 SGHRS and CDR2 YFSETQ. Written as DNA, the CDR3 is TGCGCCAGCAGCCCCAGGGTGGTGTCCTACAATGAGCAGTTCTTC. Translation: CASSPRVVSYNEQFF.

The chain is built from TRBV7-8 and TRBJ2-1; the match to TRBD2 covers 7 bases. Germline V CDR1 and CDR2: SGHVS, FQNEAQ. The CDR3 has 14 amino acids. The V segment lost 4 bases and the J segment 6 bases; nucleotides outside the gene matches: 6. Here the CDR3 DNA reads TGTGCCAGCAGCTCGGGGGGAGGGAGCAATGAGCAGTTCTTC. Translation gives CASSSGGGSNEQFF. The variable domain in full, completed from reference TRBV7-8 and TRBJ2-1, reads GAGVSQSPRYKVAKRGQDVALRCDPISGHVSLFWYQQALGQGPEFLTYFQNEAQLDKSGLPSDRFFAERPEGSVSTLKIQRTQQEDSAVYLCASSSGGGSNEQFFGPGTRLTVL.

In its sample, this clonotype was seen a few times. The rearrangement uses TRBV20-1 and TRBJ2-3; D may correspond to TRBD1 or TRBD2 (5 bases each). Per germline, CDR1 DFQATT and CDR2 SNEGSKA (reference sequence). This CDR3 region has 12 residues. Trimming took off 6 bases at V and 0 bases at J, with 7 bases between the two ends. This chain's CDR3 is CSAGESTDTQYF. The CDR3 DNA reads TGCAGTGCAGGGGAGAGCACAGATACGCAGTATTTT.

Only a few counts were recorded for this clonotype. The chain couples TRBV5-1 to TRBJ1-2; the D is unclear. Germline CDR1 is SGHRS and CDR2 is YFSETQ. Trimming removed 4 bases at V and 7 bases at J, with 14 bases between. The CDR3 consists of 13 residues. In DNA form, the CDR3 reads TGCGCCAGCAGCCCAACAATCTCCTCTGGCTACACCTTC. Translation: CASSPTISSGYTF.

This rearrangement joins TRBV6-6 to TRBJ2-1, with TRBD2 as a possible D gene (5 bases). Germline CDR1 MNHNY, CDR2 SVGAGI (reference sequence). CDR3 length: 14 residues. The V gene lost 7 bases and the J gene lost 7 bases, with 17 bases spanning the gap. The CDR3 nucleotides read TGTGCCAGCAAAAAGGAGGTTTTTGGGAATGAGCAGTTCTTC. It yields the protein CASKKEVFGNEQFF.

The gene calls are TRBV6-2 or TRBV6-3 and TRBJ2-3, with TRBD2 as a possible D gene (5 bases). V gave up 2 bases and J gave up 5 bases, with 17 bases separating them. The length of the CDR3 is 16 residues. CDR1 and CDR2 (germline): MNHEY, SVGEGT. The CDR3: CASSYPPSGPGDTQYF. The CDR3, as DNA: TGTGCCAGCAGTTACCCCCCCAGCGGACCCGGAGATACGCAGTATTTT.

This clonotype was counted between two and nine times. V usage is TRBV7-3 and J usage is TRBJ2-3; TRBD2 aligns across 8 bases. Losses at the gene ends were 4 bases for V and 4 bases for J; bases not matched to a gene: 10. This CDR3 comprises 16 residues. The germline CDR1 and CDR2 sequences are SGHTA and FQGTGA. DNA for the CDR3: TGTGCCAGCAGCTCCTCTAGCGGGCGTTTCGCAGATACGCAGTATTTT. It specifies CASSSSSGRFADTQYF.

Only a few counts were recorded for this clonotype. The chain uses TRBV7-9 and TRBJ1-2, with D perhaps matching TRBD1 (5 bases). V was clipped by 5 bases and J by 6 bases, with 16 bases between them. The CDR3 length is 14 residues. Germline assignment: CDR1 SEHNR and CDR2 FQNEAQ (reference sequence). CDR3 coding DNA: TGTGCCAGCAGCGCCGGGACGGGGCCTGATGGCTACACCTTC. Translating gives CASSAGTGPDGYTF.

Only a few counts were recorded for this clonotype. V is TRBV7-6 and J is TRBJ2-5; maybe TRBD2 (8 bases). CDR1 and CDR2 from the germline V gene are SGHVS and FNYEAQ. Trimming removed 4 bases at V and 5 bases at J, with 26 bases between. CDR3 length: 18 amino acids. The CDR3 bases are TGTGCCAGCAGCTCTTTACCCCCGGGACTAGGGGGCCTGGAGACCCAGTACTTC. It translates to CASSSLPPGLGGLETQYF. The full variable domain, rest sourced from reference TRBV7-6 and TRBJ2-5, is GAGVSQSPRYKVTKRGQDVALRCDPISGHVSLYWYRQALGQGPEFLTYFNYEAQQDKSGLPNDRFSAERPEGSISTLTIQRTEQRDSAMYRCASSSLPPGLGGLETQYFGPGTRLLVL.

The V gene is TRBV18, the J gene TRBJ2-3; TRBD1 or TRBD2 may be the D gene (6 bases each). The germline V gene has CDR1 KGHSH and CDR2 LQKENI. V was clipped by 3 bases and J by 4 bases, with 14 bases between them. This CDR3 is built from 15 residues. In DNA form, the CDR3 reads TGTGCCAGCTCACCTCTTTCCGGGGGCGCAGATACGCAGTATTTT. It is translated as CASSPLSGGADTQYF.

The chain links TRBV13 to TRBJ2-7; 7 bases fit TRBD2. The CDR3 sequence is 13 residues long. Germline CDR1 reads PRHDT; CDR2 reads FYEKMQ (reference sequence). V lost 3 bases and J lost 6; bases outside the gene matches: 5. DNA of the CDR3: TGTGCCAGCAGCTTTCGGCGGGGGATCGAGCAGTACTTC. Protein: CASSFRRGIEQYF.

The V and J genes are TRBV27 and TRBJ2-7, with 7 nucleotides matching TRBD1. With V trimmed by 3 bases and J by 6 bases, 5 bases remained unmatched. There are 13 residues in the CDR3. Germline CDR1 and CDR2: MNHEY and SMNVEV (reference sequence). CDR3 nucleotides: TGTGCCAGCAGTTTCAGGGGGTGGCCCGAGCAGTACTTC. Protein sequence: CASSFRGWPEQYF.

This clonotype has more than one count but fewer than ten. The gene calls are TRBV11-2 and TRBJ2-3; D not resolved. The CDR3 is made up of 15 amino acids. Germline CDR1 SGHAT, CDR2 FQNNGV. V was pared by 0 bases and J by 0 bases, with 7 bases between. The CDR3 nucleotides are TGTGCCAGCAGCTTAGAAGGCTACAGCACAGATACGCAGTATTTT. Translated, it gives CASSLEGYSTDTQYF.

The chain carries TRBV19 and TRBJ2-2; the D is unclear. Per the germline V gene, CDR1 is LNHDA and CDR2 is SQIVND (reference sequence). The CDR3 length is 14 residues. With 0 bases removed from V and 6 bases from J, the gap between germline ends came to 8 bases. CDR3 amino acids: CASSIDDWAGELFF. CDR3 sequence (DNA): TGTGCCAGTAGTATAGACGACTGGGCCGGGGAGCTGTTTTTT.

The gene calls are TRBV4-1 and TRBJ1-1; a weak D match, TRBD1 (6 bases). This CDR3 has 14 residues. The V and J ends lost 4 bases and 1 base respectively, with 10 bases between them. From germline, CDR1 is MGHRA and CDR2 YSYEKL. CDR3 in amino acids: CASSRPDRNTEAFF. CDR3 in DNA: TGCGCCAGCAGCCGCCCGGACAGGAACACTGAAGCTTTCTTT.